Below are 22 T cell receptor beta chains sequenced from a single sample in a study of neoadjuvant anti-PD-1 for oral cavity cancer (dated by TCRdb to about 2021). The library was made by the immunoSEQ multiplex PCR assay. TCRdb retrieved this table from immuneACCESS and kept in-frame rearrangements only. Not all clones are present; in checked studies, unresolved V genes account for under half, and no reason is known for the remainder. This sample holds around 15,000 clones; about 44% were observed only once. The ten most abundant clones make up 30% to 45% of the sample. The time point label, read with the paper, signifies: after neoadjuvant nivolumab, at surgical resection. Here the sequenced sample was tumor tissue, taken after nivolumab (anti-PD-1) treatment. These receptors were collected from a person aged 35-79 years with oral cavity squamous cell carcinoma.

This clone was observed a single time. The CDR3 DNA reads TGTGCCAGCAGTGAAGCGGTCGGCTCCAAGAACACTGAAGCTTTCTTT. This translates into CASSEAVGSKNTEAFF. This chain connects TRBV6-1 to TRBJ1-1, with D hard to call. Trimming removed 0 bases from V and 1 base from J, with 12 bases in between. This CDR3 is 16 amino acids long. The V gene's germline CDR1 is MNHNS and CDR2 SASEGT.

CDR3 bases: TGTGCCAGCAGTCCCTCCCCCGACAGGGTTTATGGCTACACCTTC. It encodes CASSPSPDRVYGYTF. The rearrangement joins TRBV27 to TRBJ1-2; 7 bases align to TRBD1. The germline V gene encodes CDR1 MNHEY and CDR2 SMNVEV (reference sequence). The CDR3 loop spans 15 amino acids. J gave up 5 bases and V 5 bases, and 11 bases lay outside the gene matches.

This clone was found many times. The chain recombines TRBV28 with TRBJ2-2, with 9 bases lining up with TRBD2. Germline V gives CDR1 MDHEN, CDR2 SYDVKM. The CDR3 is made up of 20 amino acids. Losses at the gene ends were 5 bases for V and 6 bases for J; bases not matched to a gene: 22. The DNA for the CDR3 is TGTGCCAGCAGTCCCCCGGGGAGTAGCGGGGGTTTAGTGTGGGCCGGGGAGCTGTTTTTT. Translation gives CASSPPGSSGGLVWAGELFF.

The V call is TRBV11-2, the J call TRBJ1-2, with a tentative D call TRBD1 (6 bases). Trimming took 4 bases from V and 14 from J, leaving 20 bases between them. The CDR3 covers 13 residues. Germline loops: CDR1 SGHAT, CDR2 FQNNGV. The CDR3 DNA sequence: TGTGCCAGCAGCTCACTACCCGGGGGGGCTAAGACCTTC. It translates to CASSSLPGGAKTF.

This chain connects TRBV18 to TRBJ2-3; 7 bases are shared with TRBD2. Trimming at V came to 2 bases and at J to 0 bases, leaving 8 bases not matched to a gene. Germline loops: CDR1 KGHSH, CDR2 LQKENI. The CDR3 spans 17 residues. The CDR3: CASSPGRGLGSTDTQYF. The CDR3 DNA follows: TGTGCCAGCTCACCAGGGAGGGGTTTGGGCAGCACAGATACGCAGTATTTT. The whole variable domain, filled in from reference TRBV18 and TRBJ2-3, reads NAGVMQNPRHLVRRRGQEARLRCSPMKGHSHVYWYRQLPEEGLKFMVYLQKENIIDESGMPKERFSAEFPKEGPSILRIQQVVRGDSAAYFCASSPGRGLGSTDTQYFGPGTRLTVL.

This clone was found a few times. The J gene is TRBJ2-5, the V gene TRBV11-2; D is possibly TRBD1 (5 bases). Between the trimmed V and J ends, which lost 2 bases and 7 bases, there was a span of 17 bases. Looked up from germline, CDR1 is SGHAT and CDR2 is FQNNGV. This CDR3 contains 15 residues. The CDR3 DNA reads TGTGCCAGCAGCTTAACCAGGGATGGTTCGGGGACCCAGTACTTC. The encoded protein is CASSLTRDGSGTQYF.

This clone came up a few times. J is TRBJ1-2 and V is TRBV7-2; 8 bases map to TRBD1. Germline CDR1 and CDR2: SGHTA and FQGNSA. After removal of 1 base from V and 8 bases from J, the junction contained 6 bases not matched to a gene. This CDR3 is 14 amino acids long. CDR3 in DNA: TGTGCCAGCAGCTTAGTGTCAGGGGGCGACGGCTACACCTTC. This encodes CASSLVSGGDGYTF.

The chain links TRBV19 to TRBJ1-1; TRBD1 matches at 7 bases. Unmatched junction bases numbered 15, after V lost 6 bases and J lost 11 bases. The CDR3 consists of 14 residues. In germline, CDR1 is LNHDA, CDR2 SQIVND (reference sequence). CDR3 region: CASSAGTAHRRAFF. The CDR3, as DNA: TGTGCCAGTAGCGCAGGGACAGCTCATCGGAGGGCTTTCTTT.

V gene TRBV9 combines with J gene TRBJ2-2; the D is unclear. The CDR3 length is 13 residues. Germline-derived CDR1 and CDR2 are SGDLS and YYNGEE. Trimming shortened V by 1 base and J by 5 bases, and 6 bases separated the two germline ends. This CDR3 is CASSVRRTGELFF. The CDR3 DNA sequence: TGTGCCAGCAGCGTACGCAGAACCGGGGAGCTGTTTTTT.

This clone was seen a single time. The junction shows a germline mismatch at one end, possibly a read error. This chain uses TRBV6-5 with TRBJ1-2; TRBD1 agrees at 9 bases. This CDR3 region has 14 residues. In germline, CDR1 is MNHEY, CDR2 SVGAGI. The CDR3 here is CASSPGTGSIGYTF. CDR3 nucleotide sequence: TGCGCCAGCAGCCCCGGGACAGGGTCTATTGGCTACACCTTC.

The CDR3 bases are TGTGCCAGCAGTAGCCGCCGACAGCCTAATTCACCCCTCCACTTT. This translates into CASSSRRQPNSPLHF. The chain employs TRBV27 and TRBJ1-6; the D gene is possibly TRBD1 (5 bases). V gave up 5 bases and J gave up 6 bases, with 14 bases separating them. Germline V gene lookup returns CDR1 MNHEY and CDR2 SMNVEV (reference sequence). The CDR3 runs to 15 residues.

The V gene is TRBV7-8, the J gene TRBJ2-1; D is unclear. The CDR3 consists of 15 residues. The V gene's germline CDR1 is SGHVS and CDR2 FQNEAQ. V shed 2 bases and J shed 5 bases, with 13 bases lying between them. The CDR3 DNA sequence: TGTGCCAGCAGCTTAAATCCGGCACGGAACAATGAGCAGTTCTTC. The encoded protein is CASSLNPARNNEQFF.

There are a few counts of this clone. The DNA for the CDR3 is TGTGCCAGCTTGACCGCAGATACGCAGTATTTT. Translation gives CASLTADTQYF. The V call is TRBV6-1, the J call TRBJ2-3; D unresolved. Trimming took off 8 bases at V and 4 bases at J, with 7 bases between the two ends. The CDR3 is 11 amino acids. CDR1 is MNHNS, CDR2 SASEGT, per germline.

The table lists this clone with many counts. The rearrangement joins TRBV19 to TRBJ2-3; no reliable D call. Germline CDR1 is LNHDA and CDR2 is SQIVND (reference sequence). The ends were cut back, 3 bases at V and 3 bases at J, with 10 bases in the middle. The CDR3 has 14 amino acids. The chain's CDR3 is CASSMMGSTDTQYF. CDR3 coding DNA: TGTGCCAGTAGTATGATGGGGTCAACAGATACGCAGTATTTT. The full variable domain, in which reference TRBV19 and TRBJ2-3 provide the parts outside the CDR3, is DGGITQSPKYLFRKEGQNVTLSCEQNLNHDAMYWYRQDPGQGLRLIYYSQIVNDFQKGDIAEGYSVSREKKESFPLTVTSAQKNPTAFYLCASSMMGSTDTQYFGPGTRLTVL.

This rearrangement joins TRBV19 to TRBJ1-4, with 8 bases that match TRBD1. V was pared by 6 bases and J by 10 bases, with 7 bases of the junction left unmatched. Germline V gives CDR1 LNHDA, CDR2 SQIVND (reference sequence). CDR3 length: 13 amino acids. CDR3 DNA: TGTGCCAGTAGATTGACAGGGGTTGGAAAACTGTTTTTT. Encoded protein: CASRLTGVGKLFF.

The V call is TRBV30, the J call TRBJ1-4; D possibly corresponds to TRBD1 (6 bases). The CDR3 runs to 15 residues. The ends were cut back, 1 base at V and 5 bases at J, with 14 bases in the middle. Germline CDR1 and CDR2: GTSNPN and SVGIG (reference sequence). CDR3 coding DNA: TGTGCCTGGAGTGCTACGCTGAGGGGGAATGAAAAACTGTTTTTT. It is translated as CAWSATLRGNEKLFF.

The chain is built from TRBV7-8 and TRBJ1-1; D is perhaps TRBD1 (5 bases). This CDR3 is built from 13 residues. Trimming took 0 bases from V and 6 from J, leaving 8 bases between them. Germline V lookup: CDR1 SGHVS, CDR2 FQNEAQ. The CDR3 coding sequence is TGTGCCAGCAGCTTAGCCTGGGGGGCTGAAGCTTTCTTT. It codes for CASSLAWGAEAFF.

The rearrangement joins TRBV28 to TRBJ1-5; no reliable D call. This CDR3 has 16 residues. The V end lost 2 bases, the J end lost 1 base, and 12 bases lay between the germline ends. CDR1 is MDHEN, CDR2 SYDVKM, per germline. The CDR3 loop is CASSLGPGYSNQPQHF. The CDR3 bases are TGTGCCAGCAGTTTAGGCCCGGGGTACAGCAATCAGCCCCAGCATTTT.

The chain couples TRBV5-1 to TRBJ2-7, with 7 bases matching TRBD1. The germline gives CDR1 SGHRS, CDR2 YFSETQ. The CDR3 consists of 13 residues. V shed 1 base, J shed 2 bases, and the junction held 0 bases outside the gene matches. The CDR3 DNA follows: TGCGCCAGCAGCTTGACAGGGGCCTACGAGCAGTACTTC. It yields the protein CASSLTGAYEQYF. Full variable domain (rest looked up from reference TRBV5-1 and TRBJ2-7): KAGVTQTPRYLIKTRGQQVTLSCSPISGHRSVSWYQQTPGQGLQFLFEYFSETQRNKGNFPGRFSGRQFSNSRSEMNVSTLELGDSALYLCASSLTGAYEQYFGPGTRLTVT.

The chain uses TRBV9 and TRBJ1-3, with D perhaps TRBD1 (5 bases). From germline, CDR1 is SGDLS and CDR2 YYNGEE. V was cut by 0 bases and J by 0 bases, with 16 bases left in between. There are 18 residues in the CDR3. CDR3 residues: CASSVAARRAGSGNTIYF. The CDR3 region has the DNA TGTGCCAGCAGCGTAGCTGCCCGCAGGGCAGGCTCTGGAAACACCATATATTTT.

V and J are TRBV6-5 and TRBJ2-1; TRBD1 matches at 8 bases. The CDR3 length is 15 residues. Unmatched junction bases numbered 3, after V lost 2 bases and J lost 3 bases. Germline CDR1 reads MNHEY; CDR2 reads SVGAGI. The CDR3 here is CASSYGRGLYNEQFF. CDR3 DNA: TGTGCCAGCAGTTACGGCAGGGGGCTCTACAATGAGCAGTTCTTC.

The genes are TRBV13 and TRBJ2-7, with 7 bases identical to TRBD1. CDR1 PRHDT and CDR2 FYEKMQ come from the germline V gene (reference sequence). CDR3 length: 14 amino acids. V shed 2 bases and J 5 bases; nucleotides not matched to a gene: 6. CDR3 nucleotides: TGTGCCAGCAGCTTAAGACAGGGTAAGGACGAGCAGTACTTC. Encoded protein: CASSLRQGKDEQYF.